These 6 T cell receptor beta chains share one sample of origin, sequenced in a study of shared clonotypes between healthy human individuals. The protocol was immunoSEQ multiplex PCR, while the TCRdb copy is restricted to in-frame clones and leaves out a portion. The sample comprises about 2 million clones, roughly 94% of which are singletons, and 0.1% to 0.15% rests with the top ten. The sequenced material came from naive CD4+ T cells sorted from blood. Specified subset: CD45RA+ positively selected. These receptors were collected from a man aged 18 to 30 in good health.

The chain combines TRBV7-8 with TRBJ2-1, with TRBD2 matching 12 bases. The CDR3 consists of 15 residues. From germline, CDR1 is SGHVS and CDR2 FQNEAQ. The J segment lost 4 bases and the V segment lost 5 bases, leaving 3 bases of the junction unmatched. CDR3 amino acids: CASSQGLAGYNEQFF. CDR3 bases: TGTGCCAGCAGCCAAGGACTAGCGGGGTACAATGAGCAGTTCTTC. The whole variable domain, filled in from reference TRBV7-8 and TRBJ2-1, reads GAGVSQSPRYKVAKRGQDVALRCDPISGHVSLFWYQQALGQGPEFLTYFQNEAQLDKSGLPSDRFFAERPEGSVSTLKIQRTQQEDSAVYLCASSQGLAGYNEQFFGPGTRLTVL.

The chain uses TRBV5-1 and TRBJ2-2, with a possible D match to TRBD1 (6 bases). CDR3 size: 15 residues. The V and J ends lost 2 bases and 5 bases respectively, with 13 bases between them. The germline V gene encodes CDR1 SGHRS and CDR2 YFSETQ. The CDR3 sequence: CASSFPQGNTGELFF. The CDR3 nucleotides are TGCGCCAGCAGCTTTCCCCAGGGGAATACCGGGGAGCTGTTTTTT. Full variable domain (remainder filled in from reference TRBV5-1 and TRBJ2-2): KAGVTQTPRYLIKTRGQQVTLSCSPISGHRSVSWYQQTPGQGLQFLFEYFSETQRNKGNFPGRFSGRQFSNSRSEMNVSTLELGDSALYLCASSFPQGNTGELFFGEGSRLTVL.

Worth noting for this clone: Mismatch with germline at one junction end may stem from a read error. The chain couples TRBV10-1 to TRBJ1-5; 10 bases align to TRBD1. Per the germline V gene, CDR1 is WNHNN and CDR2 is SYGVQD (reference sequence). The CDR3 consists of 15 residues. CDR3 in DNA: TGCGCCAGACTATACGTGACAGGGGGCAAACAGCCCCAGCATTTT. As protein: CARLYVTGGKQPQHF.

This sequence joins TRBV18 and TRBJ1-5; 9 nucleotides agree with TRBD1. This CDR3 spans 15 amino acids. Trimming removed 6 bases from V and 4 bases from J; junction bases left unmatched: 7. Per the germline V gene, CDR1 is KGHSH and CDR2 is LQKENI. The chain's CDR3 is CASSPGQGKNQPQHF. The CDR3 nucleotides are TGTGCCAGCTCCCCGGGACAGGGAAAAAATCAGCCCCAGCATTTT.

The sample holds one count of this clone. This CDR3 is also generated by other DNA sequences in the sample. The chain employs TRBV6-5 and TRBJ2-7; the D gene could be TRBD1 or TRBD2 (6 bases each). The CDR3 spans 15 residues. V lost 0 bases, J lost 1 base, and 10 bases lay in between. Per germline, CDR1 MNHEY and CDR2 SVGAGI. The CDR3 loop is CASSYSGAGSYEQYF. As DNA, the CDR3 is TGTGCCAGCAGTTACTCGGGGGCGGGATCCTACGAGCAGTACTTC.

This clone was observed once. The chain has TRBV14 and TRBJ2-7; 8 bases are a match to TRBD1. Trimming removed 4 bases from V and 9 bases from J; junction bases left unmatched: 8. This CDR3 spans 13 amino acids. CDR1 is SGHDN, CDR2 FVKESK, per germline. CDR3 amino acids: CASSPRTGSMQYF. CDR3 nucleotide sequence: TGTGCCAGCAGCCCCCGGACAGGGTCGATGCAGTACTTC.